The TCR beta chain described here comes from a study of T cells in Graves' hyperthyroidism and ophthalmopathy. The source material, RNA transcripts, was used to amplify TCR beta CDR3 regions. The study used the HTBI primer set for a first-round RT-PCR of the TCR CDR3. TCRdb analysed the multiplex PCR reads with MiXCR anew, one entry per CDR3 protein. The table lists roughly 700,000 distinct CDR3 sequences, 17% of them singletons, with about 16% in the top ten. In its sample, this clonotype was seen many times. The hyperthyroidism patients had all been newly diagnosed, and their disease duration was under 2 months. Their ages ranged from 18 to 65 years. Deletions cut 3 bases from V and 2 bases from J, with 10 bases between. Germline CDR1 is SGHVS and CDR2 is FQNEAQ. The CDR3 covers 14 residues.

This rearrangement joins TRBV7-8 to TRBJ1-1; no clear D gene. Sequenced sample: blood. The TCR sequence derives from a man aged 50 to 59 with Graves' hyperthyroidism. CDR3 residues: CASSFTAGNTEAFF. The CDR3 nucleotides read TGTGCCAGCAGCTTCACGGCAGGCAACACTGAAGCTTTCTTT.